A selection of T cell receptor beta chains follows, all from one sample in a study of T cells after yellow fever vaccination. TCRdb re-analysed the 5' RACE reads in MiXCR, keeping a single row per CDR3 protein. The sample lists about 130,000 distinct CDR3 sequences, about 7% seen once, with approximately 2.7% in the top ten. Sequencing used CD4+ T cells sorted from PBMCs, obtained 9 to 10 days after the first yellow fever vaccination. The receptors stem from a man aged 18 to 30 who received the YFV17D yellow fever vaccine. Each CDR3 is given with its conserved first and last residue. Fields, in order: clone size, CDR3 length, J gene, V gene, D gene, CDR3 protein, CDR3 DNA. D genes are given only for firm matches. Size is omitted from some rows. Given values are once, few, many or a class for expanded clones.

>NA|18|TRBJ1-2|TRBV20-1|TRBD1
CSARDLRMRTGLNYGYTF
TGCAGTGCTAGAGATCTAAGGATGAGGACAGGGCTTAACTATGGCTACACCTTC
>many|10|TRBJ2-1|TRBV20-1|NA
CSARDNEQFF
TGCAGTGCTAGAGACAATGAGCAGTTCTTC
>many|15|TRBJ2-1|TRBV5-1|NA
CASSLDSNSYNEQFF
TGCGCCAGCAGCTTGGACTCCAACTCCTACAATGAGCAGTTCTTC
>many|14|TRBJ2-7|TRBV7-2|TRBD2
CASSNSGGTYEQYF
TGTGCCAGCAGTAACAGCGGGGGGACTTACGAGCAGTACTTC
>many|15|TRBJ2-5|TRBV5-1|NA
CASSLQGHLRETQYF
TGCGCCAGCAGCTTGCAGGGGCACCTCCGGGAGACCCAGTACTTC
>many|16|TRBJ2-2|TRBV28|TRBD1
CASRDSGTGGYGELFF
TGTGCCAGCAGAGACTCCGGGACAGGGGGCTACGGGGAGCTGTTTTTT
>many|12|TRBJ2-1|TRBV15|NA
CATSSYGDEQFF
TGTGCCACCAGCAGTTACGGGGATGAGCAGTTCTTC
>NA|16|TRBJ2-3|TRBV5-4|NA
CASSPLRGRNTDTQYF
TGTGCCAGCAGCCCCCTGCGGGGGCGCAACACAGATACGCAGTATTTT
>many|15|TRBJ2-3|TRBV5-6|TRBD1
CASSPGTGNLNTQYF
TGTGCCAGCAGCCCCGGGACAGGGAACCTCAATACGCAGTATTTT
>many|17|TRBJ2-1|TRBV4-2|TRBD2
CASSQEGAAAGDNEQFF
TGTGCCAGCAGCCAAGAAGGGGCAGCGGCGGGGGACAATGAGCAGTTCTTC
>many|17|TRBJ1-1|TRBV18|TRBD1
CASSPETGGGFTTEAFF
TGTGCCAGCTCACCCGAGACAGGGGGTGGCTTCACCACTGAAGCTTTCTTT
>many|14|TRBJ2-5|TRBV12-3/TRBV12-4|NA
CASSFSEYEETQYF
TGTGCCAGCAGTTTTTCGGAGTACGAAGAGACCCAGTACTTC
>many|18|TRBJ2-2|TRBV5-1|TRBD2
CASSLRTSGGPNTGELFF
TGCGCCAGCAGCCTGAGGACTAGCGGGGGACCTAACACCGGGGAGCTGTTTTTT
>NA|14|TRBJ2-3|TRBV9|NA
CASNVAFPSDTQYF
TGTGCCAGCAATGTGGCTTTCCCATCAGATACGCAGTATTTT
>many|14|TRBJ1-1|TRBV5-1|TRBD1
CASSLRDRDTEAFF
TGCGCCAGCAGCTTAAGGGACAGGGACACTGAAGCTTTCTTT
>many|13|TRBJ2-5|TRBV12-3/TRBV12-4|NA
CASSLAGVETQYF
TGTGCCAGCAGTTTAGCGGGGGTGGAGACCCAGTACTTC
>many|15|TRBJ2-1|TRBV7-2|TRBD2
CASRGSSGSYNEQFF
TGTGCCAGCAGGGGATCTAGCGGGAGCTACAATGAGCAGTTCTTC
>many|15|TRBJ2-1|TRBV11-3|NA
CASSLTAGAYNEQFF
TGTGCCAGCAGCCTAACGGCGGGGGCGTACAATGAGCAGTTCTTC
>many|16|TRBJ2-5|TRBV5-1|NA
CASSLAPGVSAETQYF
TGCGCCAGCAGCTTGGCCCCAGGGGTATCGGCGGAGACCCAGTACTTC
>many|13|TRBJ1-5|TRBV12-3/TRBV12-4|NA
CASRDTGNQPQHF
TGTGCCAGCAGAGACACAGGGAATCAGCCCCAGCATTTT
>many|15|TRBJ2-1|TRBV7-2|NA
CASSLGGNRVNEQFF
TGTGCCAGCAGCTTAGGAGGGAACAGGGTCAATGAGCAGTTCTTC
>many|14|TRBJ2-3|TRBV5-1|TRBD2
CASSLGLGGDTQYF
TGCGCCAGCAGCTTGGGGCTGGGAGGGGATACGCAGTATTTT
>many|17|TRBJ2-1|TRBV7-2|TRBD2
CASSPRLTSGGNNEQFF
TGTGCCAGCAGCCCCAGGCTCACTAGCGGGGGGAACAATGAGCAGTTCTTC
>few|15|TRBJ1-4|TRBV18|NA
CASSPPQGRNEKLFF
TGTGCCAGCTCACCACCTCAGGGGCGGAATGAAAAACTGTTTTTT
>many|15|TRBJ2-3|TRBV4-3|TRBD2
CASGRLAESTDTQYF
TGCGCCAGCGGTCGACTAGCGGAGAGCACAGATACGCAGTATTTT
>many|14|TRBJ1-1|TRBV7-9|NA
CASSFSQSNTEAFF
TGTGCCAGCAGCTTCTCACAATCGAACACTGAAGCTTTCTTT
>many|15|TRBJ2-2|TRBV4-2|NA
CASSQATTNTGELFF
TGTGCCAGCAGCCAAGCAACTACGAATACCGGGGAGCTGTTTTTT
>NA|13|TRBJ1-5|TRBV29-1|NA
CSVGGAGNQPQHF
TGCAGCGTTGGGGGGGCCGGTAATCAGCCCCAGCATTTT
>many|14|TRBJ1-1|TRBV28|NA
CASSLRTMNTEAFF
TGTGCCAGCAGTTTACGGACCATGAACACTGAAGCTTTCTTT
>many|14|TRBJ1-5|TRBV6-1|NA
CASSVKQGFQPQHF
TGTGCCAGCAGCGTTAAACAGGGATTTCAGCCCCAGCATTTT
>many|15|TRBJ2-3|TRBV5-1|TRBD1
CASSGGQGAGDTQYF
TGCGCCAGCAGCGGGGGACAGGGGGCCGGAGATACGCAGTATTTT
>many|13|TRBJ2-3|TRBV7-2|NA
CASSLQREDTQYF
TGTGCCAGCAGCCTCCAAAGGGAAGATACGCAGTATTTT
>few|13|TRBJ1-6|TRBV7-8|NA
CASSSPGSGALHF
TGTGCCAGCAGCTCCCCGGGATCTGGAGCCCTCCACTTT
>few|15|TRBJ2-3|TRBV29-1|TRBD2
CSVDPRPGGGDTQYF
TGCAGCGTTGACCCCCGGCCGGGGGGTGGAGATACGCAGTATTTT
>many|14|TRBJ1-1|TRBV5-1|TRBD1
CASSFTGDGTEAFF
TGCGCCAGCAGCTTTACAGGGGACGGCACTGAAGCTTTCTTT
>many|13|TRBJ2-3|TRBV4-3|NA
CASSQDFGDTQYF
TGCGCCAGCAGCCAAGATTTCGGGGATACGCAGTATTTT
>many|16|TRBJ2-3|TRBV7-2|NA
CASSSFGGGGQDTQYF
TGTGCCAGCAGCTCGTTCGGAGGGGGGGGCCAAGATACGCAGTATTTT
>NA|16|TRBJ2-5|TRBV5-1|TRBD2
CASSLGVAGGQETQYF
TGCGCCAGCAGCTTGGGGGTAGCGGGGGGCCAAGAGACCCAGTACTTC
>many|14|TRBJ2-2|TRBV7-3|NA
CASSPTGLTGELFF
TGTGCCAGCAGCCCTACGGGGCTGACCGGGGAGCTGTTTTTT
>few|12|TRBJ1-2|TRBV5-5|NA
CASSLRSYGYTF
TGTGCCAGCAGCTTGAGGTCCTATGGCTACACCTTC
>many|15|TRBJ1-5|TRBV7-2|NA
CASSLPGHNNQPQHF
TGTGCCAGCAGCTTACCCGGACATAACAATCAGCCCCAGCATTTT